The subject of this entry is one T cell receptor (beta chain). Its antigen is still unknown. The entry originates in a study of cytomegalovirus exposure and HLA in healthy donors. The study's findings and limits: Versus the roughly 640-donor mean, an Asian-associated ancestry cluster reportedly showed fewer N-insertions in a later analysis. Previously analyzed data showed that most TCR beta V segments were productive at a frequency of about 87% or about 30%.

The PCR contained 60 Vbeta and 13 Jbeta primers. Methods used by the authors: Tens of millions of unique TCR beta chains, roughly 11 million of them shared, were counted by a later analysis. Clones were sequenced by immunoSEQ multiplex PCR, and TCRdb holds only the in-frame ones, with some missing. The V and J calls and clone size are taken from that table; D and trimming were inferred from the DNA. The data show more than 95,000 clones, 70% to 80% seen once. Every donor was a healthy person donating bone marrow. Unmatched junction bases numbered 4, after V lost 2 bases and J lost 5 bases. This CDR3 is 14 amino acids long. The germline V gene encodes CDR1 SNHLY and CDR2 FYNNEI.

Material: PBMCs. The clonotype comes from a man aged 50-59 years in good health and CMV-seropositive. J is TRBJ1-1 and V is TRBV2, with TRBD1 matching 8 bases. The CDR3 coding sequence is TGTGCCAGCAGTGAACAGGGGGCAGGAACTGAAGCTTTCTTT. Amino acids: CASSEQGAGTEAFF.